This entry features one TCR beta chain sequence. Its antigen is unidentified. Using immunoSEQ multiplex PCR, the repertoire was profiled, and TCRdb retains in-frame clones only, with some absent. The table lists about 2,200,000 clones, roughly 91% of them singletons, with over 1.5% in the top ten. This record belongs to a study of shared clonotypes between healthy human individuals. Broader study findings: Among four donors, about 5% of naive CD4 clonotypes were found in common.

Naive-designated CD8 cells lacked CD45RO, were positively enriched for CCR7, and omitted terminally differentiated effector memory CD45RA+ cells. Donors were Caucasian adults residing in Nashville, Tennessee, USA. V lost 7 bases to trimming and J lost 7 bases, with 13 bases between them. The V gene's germline CDR1 is SQVTM and CDR2 ANQGSEA. This CDR3 is 11 amino acids long. The sequenced sample consisted of naive CD8+ T cells from PBMCs. The receptor's source is a man between 18 and 35 years old in good health. Some clones in this sample may be carry-over from other donors' samples. The chain uses TRBV29-1 and TRBJ1-2; D is perhaps TRBD1 (5 bases). The CDR3 reads CSAIGDGGYTF. For the CDR3, the DNA is TGCAGCGCGATTGGGGACGGTGGCTACACCTTC. The whole variable domain, filled in from reference TRBV29-1 and TRBJ1-2, reads SAVISQKPSRDICQRGTSLTIQCQVDSQVTMMFWYRQQPGQSLTLIATANQGSEATYESGFVIDKFPISRPNLTFSTLTVSNMSPEDSSIYLCSAIGDGGYTFGSGTRLTVV.